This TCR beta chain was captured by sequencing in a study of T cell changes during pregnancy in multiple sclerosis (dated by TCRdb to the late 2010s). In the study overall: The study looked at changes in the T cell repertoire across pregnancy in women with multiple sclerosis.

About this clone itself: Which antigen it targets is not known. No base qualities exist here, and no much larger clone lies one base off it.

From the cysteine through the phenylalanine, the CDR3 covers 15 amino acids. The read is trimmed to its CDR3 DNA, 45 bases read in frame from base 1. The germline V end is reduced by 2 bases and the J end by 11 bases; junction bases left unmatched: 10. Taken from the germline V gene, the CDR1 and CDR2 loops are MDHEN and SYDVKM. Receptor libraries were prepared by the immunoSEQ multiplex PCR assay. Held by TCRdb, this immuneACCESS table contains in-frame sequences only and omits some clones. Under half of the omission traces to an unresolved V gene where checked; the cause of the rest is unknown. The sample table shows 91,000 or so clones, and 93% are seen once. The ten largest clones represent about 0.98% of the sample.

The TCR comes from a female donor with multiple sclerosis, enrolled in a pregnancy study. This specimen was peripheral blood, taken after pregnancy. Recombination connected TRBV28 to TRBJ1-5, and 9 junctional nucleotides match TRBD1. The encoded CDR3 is CASSLSRDRVLSQHF. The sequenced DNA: TGTGCCAGCAGTTTAAGCCGGGACAGGGTTCTGTCCCAGCATTTT.